Listed below are T cell receptor beta chains from one sample, sequenced in a study of response to subunit inactivated influenza vaccine. TCRdb called the RT-PCR reads again in MiXCR, with one record for every CDR3 protein. The sample yields under 550,000 distinct CDR3 sequences, roughly 7.9% seen once. The source was PBMCs from blood, collected roughly 24 months after vaccination. The source of these receptors is a man between 50 and 69 years old who received an inactivated influenza vaccine. Each CDR3 is given with its conserved first and last residue. The order of the fields is clone size, J gene, D gene, V gene, CDR3 protein, CDR3 DNA. A D gene is named only where the DNA matches it firmly. Size tells how often a clone was seen (once, few, many) or the class of an expanded clone, and some rows leave it out.

-	TRBJ1-1	-	TRBV5-5	CASSPGPGADTEAFF	TGTGCCAGCAGCCCCGGGCCCGGGGCGGACACTGAAGCTTTCTTT
many	TRBJ2-5	-	TRBV5-6	CASSSHYRFPAAQETQYF	TGTGCCAGCAGCTCCCATTATCGATTTCCGGCCGCCCAAGAGACCCAGTACTTC
many	TRBJ2-5	-	TRBV4-1	CASSQAPGAKETQYF	TGCGCCAGCAGCCAAGCCCCAGGGGCCAAAGAGACCCAGTACTTC
few	TRBJ2-2	-	TRBV20-1	CSGGASNTGELFF	TGCAGTGGCGGGGCATCAAACACCGGGGAGCTGTTTTTT
many	TRBJ1-3	-	TRBV7-9	CASTTTGSGNTIYF	TGTGCCAGCACCACTACAGGGTCTGGAAACACCATATATTTT
-	TRBJ2-2	-	TRBV2	CASSNPPSHTGELFF	TGTGCCAGCAGTAATCCACCATCTCACACCGGGGAGCTGTTTTTT
few	TRBJ2-7	-	TRBV10-3	CAIRVVSGRYEQYF	TGTGCCATCCGGGTGGTAAGCGGAAGATACGAGCAGTACTTC
many	TRBJ2-7	-	TRBV12-3/TRBV12-4	CASSFRQGPRDEQYF	TGTGCCAGCAGTTTCCGGCAGGGGCCTAGGGACGAGCAGTACTTC
few	TRBJ2-3	TRBD2	TRBV25-1	CASSRGGGRADTQYF	TGTGCCAGCAGTCGAGGGGGCGGGAGGGCAGATACGCAGTATTTT
many	TRBJ2-1	-	TRBV11-2	CASSLDRGAPYNEQFF	TGTGCCAGCAGCTTAGATCGAGGCGCACCTTACAATGAGCAGTTCTTC
-	TRBJ2-1	-	TRBV4-3	CASSQDKRGGDEQFF	TGCGCCAGCAGCCAAGATAAGAGGGGGGGGGATGAGCAGTTCTTC
few	TRBJ2-1	TRBD2	TRBV6-2/TRBV6-3	CASSYVAVGLAGGSYNEQFF	TGTGCCAGCAGTTACGTGGCAGTGGGACTAGCGGGAGGATCCTACAATGAGCAGTTCTTC
few	TRBJ2-3	-	TRBV20-1	CSAVGGKFADTQYF	TGCAGTGCCGTGGGGGGAAAGTTTGCGGATACGCAGTATTTT
few	TRBJ2-5	TRBD2	TRBV27	CASSLMASGTQETQYF	TGTGCCAGCAGTTTAATGGCTAGCGGAACCCAAGAGACCCAGTACTTC
few	TRBJ1-2	-	TRBV29-1	CSAGEGQGGYTF	TGCAGCGCCGGAGAGGGGCAAGGTGGCTACACCTTC
-	TRBJ1-2	TRBD1	TRBV20-1	CSADRDRGTISYGYTF	TGCAGTGCGGACCGGGACAGGGGTACGATTAGCTATGGCTACACCTTC
few	TRBJ2-1	TRBD1	TRBV12-3/TRBV12-4	CASSLPFDRGVYNEQFF	TGTGCCAGCAGTTTACCCTTCGACAGGGGGGTTTACAATGAGCAGTTCTTC
few	TRBJ1-2	TRBD1	TRBV6-5	CASSYSPGGGYTF	TGTGCCAGCAGTTATTCCCCAGGGGGGGGCTACACCTTC
few	TRBJ2-4	TRBD1	TRBV7-2	CASSLDRGVLAKNIQYF	TGTGCCAGCAGCCTGGACAGGGGGGTTTTAGCCAAAAACATTCAGTACTTC
-	TRBJ2-3	-	TRBV5-1	CASSLEPGTGSGDTQYF	TGCGCCAGCAGCTTGGAGCCGGGGACGGGGTCGGGAGATACGCAGTATTTT
many	TRBJ1-5	-	TRBV28	CASSLTQGQPQHF	TGTGCCAGCAGTTTAACTCAGGGTCAGCCCCAGCATTTT
-	TRBJ2-7	TRBD1	TRBV5-1	CASSPRTGDEQYF	TGCGCCAGCAGTCCTAGGACAGGGGACGAGCAGTACTTC
many	TRBJ2-3	-	TRBV7-2	CASSLANTDTQYF	TGTGCCAGCAGCTTAGCGAACACAGATACGCAGTATTTT
-	TRBJ2-7	TRBD2	TRBV14	CASSSTRLRTSGSFSYEQYF	TGTGCCAGCAGCTCTACCCGCCTACGGACTAGCGGGAGCTTCTCCTACGAGCAGTACTTC
many	TRBJ2-1	-	TRBV12-3/TRBV12-4	CASSFPMTDEQFF	TGTGCCAGCAGTTTCCCGATGACGGATGAGCAGTTCTTC
few	TRBJ2-7	TRBD2	TRBV7-2	CASSRGLARYEQYF	TGTGCCAGCAGCCGAGGACTAGCGCGCTACGAGCAGTACTTC
few	TRBJ2-1	-	TRBV12-3/TRBV12-4	CASSPTSSGEQFF	TGTGCCAGCAGTCCGACTAGTTCGGGTGAGCAGTTCTTC
few	TRBJ2-7	-	TRBV4-2	CASSQAVSSSYEQYF	TGTGCCAGCAGCCAGGCGGTGAGCAGCTCCTACGAGCAGTACTTC
few	TRBJ1-5	-	TRBV6-2/TRBV6-3	CASSHDAGAQPQHF	TGTGCCAGCAGTCATGATGCGGGAGCACAGCCCCAGCATTTT
few	TRBJ2-5	-	TRBV11-2	CASSLGKGQETQYF	TGTGCCAGCAGCTTGGGGAAGGGGCAAGAGACCCAGTACTTC
-	TRBJ2-5	-	TRBV15	CATSRDLRQGETQYF	TGTGCCACCAGCAGAGATTTACGGCAGGGAGAGACCCAGTACTTC
few	TRBJ2-7	-	TRBV15	CATSGGQTYEQYF	TGTGCCACCAGCGGAGGACAGACCTACGAGCAGTACTTC
many	TRBJ2-2	TRBD2	TRBV10-1	CASSSGSGAGELFF	TGCGCCAGCAGTTCCGGTAGCGGGGCCGGGGAGCTGTTTTTT